Below are 5 T cell receptor beta chains sequenced from a single sample in a study of blood T cell repertoires in COVID-19. Only in-frame clones appear in the TCRdb table, and some are missing; sequencing was by immunoSEQ multiplex PCR. The sample holds 230,000 or so clones, about 80% seen once. What was sequenced was peripheral blood. These receptors all come from a man aged 45 to 65 with active or convalescent COVID-19.

The J gene is TRBJ2-7, the V gene TRBV7-8; TRBD1 is a possible D gene (6 bases). Trimming shortened V by 5 bases and J by 6 bases, and 14 bases separated the two germline ends. The CDR3 runs to 13 residues. Germline CDR1 and CDR2: SGHVS and FQNEAQ. CDR3 residues: CASSRKGVREQYF. DNA for the CDR3: TGTGCCAGCAGCCGAAAGGGGGTCCGCGAGCAGTACTTC.

The genes are TRBV4-2 and TRBJ2-7, with D possibly matching TRBD2 (5 bases). Germline-derived CDR1 and CDR2 are LGHNA and YNFKEQ. V was cut by 0 bases and J by 7 bases, with 16 bases left in between. This CDR3 region has 15 residues. The CDR3 region is CASSQEAADYYEQYF. DNA for the CDR3: TGTGCCAGCAGCCAAGAGGCAGCGGATTATTATGAGCAGTACTTC.

J is TRBJ2-1 and V is TRBV13; a weak D match, TRBD2 (5 bases). The V gene's germline CDR1 is PRHDT and CDR2 FYEKMQ (reference sequence). Trimming removed 7 bases at V and 9 bases at J, with 16 bases between. This CDR3 is built from 13 residues. The CDR3 DNA follows: TGTGCCAGCATGCGGGCCCCCGGCGGTGAGCAGTTCTTC. Translation: CASMRAPGGEQFF.

CDR3 sequence: CASSVGGGNTGELFF. CDR3 bases: TGTGCCAGCAGCGTAGGCGGGGGGAACACCGGGGAGCTGTTTTTT. The chain carries TRBV9 and TRBJ2-2, with 7 nucleotides matching TRBD2. Germline-derived CDR1 and CDR2 are SGDLS and YYNGEE. The CDR3 is made up of 15 amino acids. Trimming at V came to 0 bases and at J to 1 base, leaving 0 bases not matched to a gene.

The chain combines TRBV2 with TRBJ2-1; a possible D gene is TRBD2 (6 bases). The CDR3 consists of 13 residues. Trimming pared 5 bases from V and 9 bases from J, leaving 14 bases between. The germline V gene encodes CDR1 SNHLY and CDR2 FYNNEI. DNA for the CDR3: TGTGCCAGCAGTTCTTTCCGGGGGACTGAGCAGTTCTTC. Residues: CASSSFRGTEQFF.